These 14 T cell receptor beta chains share one sample of origin, sequenced in a study of metastatic and nonmetastatic thyroid tumors. TCRdb re-called the PCR reads with MiXCR. The sample consists of about 20,000 clones, under 35% of them appearing once. Prior to thyroid surgery, none of the patients had received any treatment. Sequenced material: blood. The receptor source for this set is a female donor with papillary thyroid cancer or a benign thyroid nodule (not recorded which). Some clones in this sample may be carry-over from other donors' samples.

Sample share makes this clone medium-sized. The chain joins TRBV6-4 to TRBJ2-1, with 7 bases lining up with TRBD2. The CDR3 is 14 residues long. After removal of 4 bases from V and 0 bases from J, the junction contained 0 bases not matched to a gene. CDR1 is MRHNA and CDR2 is SNTAGT in the germline V gene. CDR3 in amino acids: CASSAGGSYNEQFF. The CDR3 coding sequence is TGTGCCAGCAGTGCGGGAGGCTCCTACAATGAGCAGTTCTTC.

The chain has TRBV6-4 and TRBJ2-1; 11 bases are a match to TRBD1. Germline V CDR1 and CDR2: MRHNA, SNTAGT. This CDR3 region has 14 residues. J was trimmed by 6 bases and V by 2 bases; bases with no gene match: 0. The CDR3 nucleotides read TGTGCCAGCAGTGACGGGACAGGGGGCAATGAGCAGTTCTTC. Its protein product is CASSDGTGGNEQFF.

A remark on this clone: Its ends do not fully match the called genes, so a read error is possible. The chain is built from TRBV15 and TRBJ2-6; D is perhaps TRBD1 (6 bases). The CDR3 is made up of 17 amino acids. Per germline, CDR1 LNHNV and CDR2 YYDKDF (reference sequence). This chain's CDR3 is CATSRAGAYSGANVLTF. The CDR3 nucleotides are TGTGCCACCAGCAGGGCAGGGGCATACTCTGGGGCCAACGTCCTTACTTTC.

The sample holds one count of this clone. A read error may produce the germline difference seen at one junction end. The chain joins TRBV7-2 to TRBJ2-5, with D uncertain. The CDR3 has 14 amino acids. CDR1 is SGHTA, CDR2 FQGNSA, per germline. CDR3 sequence: CASSSLSSRETQCF. For the CDR3, the DNA is TGTGCCAGCAGCTCACTTAGCTCACGAGAGACCCAGTGCTTC.

This clone was counted ten times or more. This chain uses TRBV7-8 with TRBJ1-1; perhaps TRBD1 as D (6 bases). There are 15 residues in the CDR3. V lost 5 bases and J lost 8, with 21 bases in between. The V gene's germline CDR1 is SGHVS and CDR2 FQNEAQ. The CDR3 sequence: CASSANRVLVREAFF. The CDR3 DNA follows: TGTGCCAGCAGCGCTAACAGGGTATTAGTTAGAGAAGCTTTCTTT.

This clone qualifies as medium-sized. V gene TRBV6-1 combines with J gene TRBJ2-7; either TRBD1 or TRBD2 may supply D (5 bases each). Germline V lookup: CDR1 MNHNS, CDR2 SASEGT. The V and J ends lost 5 bases and 1 base respectively, with 12 bases between them. The CDR3 runs 14 residues. The CDR3 DNA sequence: TGTGCCAGCAGTACATGGGACGGATCCTACGAGCAGTACTTC. Protein sequence: CASSTWDGSYEQYF.

This clone has a handful of counts. The chain combines TRBV7-2 with TRBJ2-7; D unresolved. This CDR3 has 12 residues. Germline V gives CDR1 SGHTA, CDR2 FQGNSA. V lost 8 bases, J lost 6 bases, and 14 bases lay in between. The CDR3 coding sequence is TGTGCCAGCGGGTCTAGTCCTCCCGAGCAGTACTTC. This sequence encodes CASGSSPPEQYF.

This clone was observed at least ten times. Written as DNA, the CDR3 is TGTGCCAGCAGAGACAGGTTTAATGAAAAACTGTTTTTT. It encodes CASRDRFNEKLFF. The V gene is TRBV2, the J gene TRBJ1-4; a weak D match, TRBD1 (6 bases). This CDR3 contains 13 residues. Germline V lookup: CDR1 SNHLY, CDR2 FYNNEI. V dropped 6 bases and J dropped 4 bases, with 9 bases sitting between them.

This clone is medium-sized (0.01 to 0.1%). The rearrangement joins TRBV7-9 to TRBJ2-7; TRBD1 is a possible D gene (5 bases). Between the trimmed V and J ends, which lost 5 bases and 4 bases, there was a span of 18 bases. This CDR3 has 15 residues. Per the germline V gene, CDR1 is SEHNR and CDR2 is FQNEAQ (reference sequence). The CDR3 spells CASSPLNMGLYEQYF. CDR3 DNA sequence: TGTGCCAGCAGCCCTCTGAATATGGGGCTGTACGAGCAGTACTTC. Full variable domain (rest looked up from reference TRBV7-9 and TRBJ2-7): DTGVSQNPRHKITKRGQNVTFRCDPISEHNRLYWYRQTLGQGPEFLTYFQNEAQLEKSRLLSDRFSAERPKGSFSTLEIQRTEQGDSAMYLCASSPLNMGLYEQYFGPGTRLTVT.

This clone occurred a few times. This may be a read error, as it is one base from a much larger clone. The chain is built from TRBV4-1 and TRBJ2-4; no clear D. The V end was cut by 4 bases, the J end by 5 bases, with 21 bases between. Germline values: CDR1 MGHRA, CDR2 YSYEKL. The CDR3 is 17 residues long. The CDR3 region is CASSPTPALAKENIQYF. The CDR3 DNA sequence: TGCGCCAGCAGCCCCACGCCGGCCTTAGCCAAAGAAAACATTCAGTACTTC.

The V and J genes are TRBV12-3 or TRBV12-4 and TRBJ2-3, with D perhaps matching TRBD1 or TRBD2 (5 bases each). Deletions cut 7 bases from V and 4 bases from J, with 15 bases between. CDR3 size: 14 residues. The CDR3 protein is CASMGVLDPDTQYF. The CDR3 DNA is TGTGCCAGCATGGGGGTCCTAGACCCAGATACGCAGTATTTT.

This clone is medium-sized in the sample. The rearrangement uses TRBV28 and TRBJ1-4, with D possibly being TRBD1 (6 bases). Looked up from germline, CDR1 is MDHEN and CDR2 is SYDVKM. This CDR3 region has 14 residues. With 2 bases removed from V and 4 bases from J, the gap between germline ends came to 8 bases. In nucleotides, the CDR3 is TGTGCCAGCAGTTTAGAGGGGGTTAATGAAAAACTGTTTTTT. Encoded protein: CASSLEGVNEKLFF.

By sample fraction, this clone is medium-sized. This sequence joins TRBV28 and TRBJ1-1; possible D gene TRBD1, 6 bases. V was clipped by 4 bases and J by 4 bases, with 13 bases between them. Germline values: CDR1 MDHEN, CDR2 SYDVKM. CDR3 size: 14 residues. The CDR3 coding sequence is TGTGCCAGCAGTTCGGGAGGGGGGAGCACTGAAGCTTTCTTT. Translating it yields CASSSGGGSTEAFF.

This clone counts as medium-sized (0.01 to 0.1%). The V gene is TRBV12-5, the J gene TRBJ2-7, with 9 bases aligning to TRBD1. This CDR3 region has 15 residues. Germline-derived CDR1 and CDR2 are LGHNT and FRNRAP. With 7 bases clipped from V and 3 bases from J, the junction kept 10 bases outside the gene matches. The CDR3 region has the DNA TGTGCTAGTGCCTTGAGGGACAGGGACATCTACGAGCAGTACTTC. Amino acids: CASALRDRDIYEQYF.